Listed here are 23 T cell receptor beta chains from one sample, sequenced in a study of blood T cell repertoires in COVID-19. TCRdb keeps only in-frame clones here, not all; method: immunoSEQ multiplex PCR. The sample consists of some 140,000 clones, 84% of them appearing once. Sequencing was done on a sample of peripheral blood. These receptor sequences come from a man between 60 and 75 years old with acute or convalescent COVID-19.

V gene TRBV2 combines with J gene TRBJ1-4; 9 nucleotides line up with TRBD1. Trimming at V came to 6 bases and at J to 4 bases, leaving 3 bases not matched to a gene. Germline V gene lookup returns CDR1 SNHLY and CDR2 FYNNEI. There are 14 residues in the CDR3. CDR3 loop: CASRETGGNEKLFF. Here the CDR3 DNA reads TGTGCCAGCAGGGAGACAGGGGGTAATGAAAAACTGTTTTTT.

The chain employs TRBV7-3 and TRBJ2-3; D not resolved. V was trimmed by 0 bases and J by 0 bases, leaving 7 bases between them. Germline CDR1 SGHTA, CDR2 FQGTGA. The CDR3 length is 15 residues. The CDR3 region is CASSLTYQSTDTQYF. For the CDR3, the DNA is TGTGCCAGCAGCTTAACGTACCAGAGCACAGATACGCAGTATTTT.

The chain links TRBV6-6 to TRBJ2-7; D perhaps matches TRBD2 (6 bases). Looked up from germline, CDR1 is MNHNY and CDR2 is SVGAGI (reference sequence). This CDR3 comprises 14 residues. Trimming cost V 6 bases and J 2 bases, with 14 bases left between them. As DNA, the CDR3 is TGTGCCAGCAGAGGGACTGAGGCTCCCTACGAGCAGTACTTC. It yields the protein CASRGTEAPYEQYF.

The chain recombines TRBV12-3 or TRBV12-4 with TRBJ2-5, with D hard to call. The CDR3 consists of 13 residues. Trimming pared 2 bases from V and 4 bases from J, leaving 8 bases between. The CDR3 DNA sequence: TGTGCCAGCAGTTTAAGGCAGGCAGAGACCCAGTACTTC. Its translation is CASSLRQAETQYF.

The chain employs TRBV7-3 and TRBJ1-3, with D maybe TRBD1 (5 bases). The germline V gene has CDR1 SGHTA and CDR2 FQGTGA. Trimming took 2 bases from V and 4 from J, leaving 12 bases between them. The CDR3 loop spans 15 amino acids. The CDR3 DNA follows: TGTGCCAGCAGCTTACGGGGGAGTCCCGGAAACACCATATATTTT. Translated, it gives CASSLRGSPGNTIYF.

The CDR3 DNA follows: TGTGCCAGCAGTTACGTCTTCACTGAAGCTTTCTTT. Its translation is CASSYVFTEAFF. The rearrangement links TRBV6-6 to TRBJ1-1; D is ambiguous. Germline V gives CDR1 MNHNY, CDR2 SVGAGI (reference sequence). V lost 2 bases and J 4 bases, leaving 5 bases between the germline ends. CDR3 length: 12 residues.

The rearrangement links TRBV6-5 to TRBJ2-5, with TRBD1 matching over 8 bases. Germline values: CDR1 MNHEY, CDR2 SVGAGI. With 7 bases clipped from V and 5 bases from J, the junction kept 6 bases outside the gene matches. CDR3 length: 13 amino acids. CDR3 sequence: CASNRGFGETQYF. Written as DNA, the CDR3 is TGTGCCAGCAACAGGGGGTTCGGGGAGACCCAGTACTTC.

The chain uses TRBV2 and TRBJ2-1, with 16 bases identical to TRBD2. Germline CDR1 and CDR2: SNHLY and FYNNEI. This CDR3 region has 19 residues. The V segment lost 2 bases and the J segment 8 bases; nucleotides outside the gene matches: 12. CDR3 sequence: CASSENWGTSGRATDEQFF. Here the CDR3 DNA reads TGTGCCAGCAGTGAAAACTGGGGGACTAGCGGGAGGGCCACGGATGAGCAGTTCTTC.

The chain's CDR3 is CASSIDRDNQPQHF. CDR3 nucleotides: TGTGCCAGTAGTATAGACAGGGACAATCAGCCCCAGCATTTT. The genes are TRBV19 and TRBJ1-5, with a possible D match to TRBD1 (5 bases). V was pared by 0 bases and J by 3 bases, with 6 bases between. CDR1 is LNHDA, CDR2 SQIVND, per germline (reference sequence). CDR3 length: 14 residues.

The V and J genes are TRBV6-5 and TRBJ1-5, with 7 positions matching TRBD1. The CDR3 has 14 residues. Per the germline V gene, CDR1 is MNHEY and CDR2 is SVGAGI. Unmatched junction bases numbered 12, after V lost 6 bases and J lost 10 bases. CDR3 DNA: TGTGCCAGCAGACCAACCGGGACAGCCCTCCCCCAGCATTTT. Protein product: CASRPTGTALPQHF.

The CDR3 DNA is TGTGCCACCCAAAAGGGGGGGCCCAGCAATCAGCCCCAGCATTTT. Translated: CATQKGGPSNQPQHF. The rearrangement uses TRBV19 and TRBJ1-5, with D possibly being TRBD1 (6 bases). V lost 10 bases, J lost 1 base, and 17 bases lay in between. This CDR3 region has 15 residues. The germline V gene has CDR1 LNHDA and CDR2 SQIVND (reference sequence). Drawing the rest from reference TRBV19 and TRBJ1-5, the complete variable domain is DGGITQSPKYLFRKEGQNVTLSCEQNLNHDAMYWYRQDPGQGLRLIYYSQIVNDFQKGDIAEGYSVSREKKESFPLTVTSAQKNPTAFYLCATQKGGPSNQPQHFGDGTRLSIL.

J is TRBJ2-5 and V is TRBV21-1; no DNA check was done on the table's D call, TRBD2. TRBV21-1 represents a pseudogene. The CDR3 covers 15 residues. The CDR3 spells CARRALAGYQETQYF. Here the CDR3 DNA reads TGTGCCAGAAGGGCACTAGCGGGGTACCAAGAGACCCAGTACTTC.

The chain employs TRBV9 and TRBJ2-3, with D perhaps TRBD2 (5 bases). Germline assignment: CDR1 SGDLS and CDR2 YYNGEE. The CDR3 runs to 16 residues. V was pared by 0 bases and J by 4 bases, with 15 bases between. CDR3 loop: CASSVVGPGVADTQYF. CDR3 in DNA: TGTGCCAGCAGCGTAGTGGGCCCCGGGGTGGCAGATACGCAGTATTTT.

This chain joins TRBV6-6 and TRBJ2-7; 7 nucleotides align to TRBD2. The CDR3 runs to 12 residues. In germline, CDR1 is MNHNY, CDR2 SVGAGI (reference sequence). V shed 8 bases and J 1 base; nucleotides not matched to a gene: 2. CDR3 sequence reads: CASGRGSYEQYF. CDR3 coding DNA: TGTGCCAGCGGGAGGGGATCCTACGAGCAGTACTTC.

Only a few counts were recorded for this clone. The genes are TRBV29-1 and TRBJ2-1, with TRBD2 matching over 8 bases. The length of the CDR3 is 16 residues. Germline V gene data show CDR1 as SQVTM and CDR2 as ANQGSEA. Trimming at V came to 4 bases and at J to 0 bases, leaving 8 bases not matched to a gene. CDR3 DNA: TGCAGCGTTGCGGGACTAGAAGTTAGCTCCTACAATGAGCAGTTCTTC. Its translation is CSVAGLEVSSYNEQFF.

The V call is TRBV3-1 (or the pseudogene TRBV3-2), the J call TRBJ2-7; D may be TRBD2 (5 bases). Germline CDR1 reads LGHDT; CDR2 reads YNNKEL (reference sequence). The CDR3 runs 13 residues. The V end was cut by 1 base, the J end by 7 bases, with 11 bases between. CDR3 sequence: CASSQAGLGEQYF. CDR3 nucleotide sequence: TGTGCCAGCAGCCAAGCTGGACTGGGGGAGCAGTACTTC.

The gene calls are TRBV28 and TRBJ2-1; no clear D. Trimming removed 2 bases from V and 4 bases from J, with 3 bases in between. Germline V gene data show CDR1 as MDHEN and CDR2 as SYDVKM. CDR3 length equals 12 residues. The CDR3 reads CASSLLYNEQFF. For the CDR3, the DNA is TGTGCCAGCAGTTTACTTTACAATGAGCAGTTCTTC.

The gene calls are TRBV19 and TRBJ2-1, with 14 bases lining up with TRBD2. After removal of 6 bases from V and 6 bases from J, the junction contained 1 base not matched to a gene. This CDR3 is 14 amino acids long. Germline V gives CDR1 LNHDA, CDR2 SQIVND (reference sequence). This chain's CDR3 is CASRTSGRANEQFF. The CDR3 DNA sequence: TGTGCCAGTAGGACTAGCGGGAGGGCCAATGAGCAGTTCTTC.

The chain combines TRBV7-2 with TRBJ1-3, with 10 nucleotides matching TRBD1. The V gene's germline CDR1 is SGHTA and CDR2 FQGNSA. Trimming removed 8 bases from V and 0 bases from J; junction bases left unmatched: 16. CDR3 length equals 19 residues. CDR3 sequence (DNA): TGTGCCAGCTCGCTTCGTGGGGACAGGGGCTTACTCTCTGGAAACACCATATATTTT. Translated, it gives CASSLRGDRGLLSGNTIYF.

This clone was seen only once. The chain has TRBV10-3 and TRBJ2-4, with a tentative D call TRBD2 (6 bases). This CDR3 spans 17 amino acids. The ends were cut back, 0 bases at V and 2 bases at J, with 14 bases in the middle. Per germline, CDR1 ENHRY and CDR2 SYGVKD. The CDR3 DNA reads as TGTGCCATCAGTGAGTCCGGGGGAGTTTCAACCAAAAACATTCAGTACTTC. This sequence encodes CAISESGGVSTKNIQYF.

The chain has TRBV29-1 and TRBJ1-1; no definite D call. Germline V gene lookup returns CDR1 SQVTM and CDR2 ANQGSEA. The CDR3 has 10 residues. Trimming pared 7 bases from V and 7 bases from J, leaving 10 bases between. The CDR3 loop is CSAADSEAFF. DNA of the CDR3: TGCAGCGCCGCGGATAGTGAAGCTTTCTTT.

The chain carries TRBV7-3 and TRBJ2-2; 8 nucleotides match TRBD2. The CDR3 contains 14 residues. Losses at the gene ends were 7 bases for V and 1 base for J; bases not matched to a gene: 2. Germline CDR1 is SGHTA and CDR2 is FQGTGA. In nucleotides, the CDR3 is TGTGCCAGCAAACGGGAGGGGAACACCGGGGAGCTGTTTTTT. It encodes CASKREGNTGELFF. Complete variable domain (other parts from reference TRBV7-3 and TRBJ2-2): GAGVSQTPSNKVTEKGKYVELRCDPISGHTALYWYRQSLGQGPEFLIYFQGTGAADDSGLPNDRFFAVRPEGSVSTLKIQRTERGDSAVYLCASKREGNTGELFFGEGSRLTVL.

In its sample, this clone was seen a few times. The rearrangement links TRBV7-9 to TRBJ2-2, with 9 bases lining up with TRBD1. Germline CDR1 and CDR2: SEHNR and FQNEAQ (reference sequence). This CDR3 contains 14 residues. Losses at the gene ends were 6 bases for V and 7 bases for J; bases not matched to a gene: 6. The CDR3 region has the DNA TGTGCCAGCAGTACACAGGGGGCCAGCGGGGAGCTGTTTTTT. It yields the protein CASSTQGASGELFF.